Below are 25 T cell receptor beta chains sequenced from a single sample in a study of shared clonotypes between healthy human individuals. Produced via immunoSEQ multiplex PCR; TCRdb's table is partial and in-frame only. The repertoire holds under 850,000 clones, with just under 75% as singletons. The sequenced material came from memory CD4+ T cells sorted from blood. Subset noted: CD45RA-negative fraction. These receptors were taken from a woman aged 25 to 39 in good health.

In its sample, this clone was seen a few times. Other DNA sequences within the sample encode an identical CDR3. This rearrangement joins TRBV5-1 to TRBJ2-7; TRBD2 matches 13 bases. Germline CDR1 reads SGHRS; CDR2 reads YFSETQ. V gave up 4 bases and J gave up 3 bases; unmatched junction bases: 4. This CDR3 is built from 15 residues. Here the CDR3 DNA reads TGCGCCAGCAGCCCGGGGACTAGCGGGGACTACGAGCAGTACTTC. It codes for CASSPGTSGDYEQYF. Full variable domain (missing parts from reference TRBV5-1 and TRBJ2-7): KAGVTQTPRYLIKTRGQQVTLSCSPISGHRSVSWYQQTPGQGLQFLFEYFSETQRNKGNFPGRFSGRQFSNSRSEMNVSTLELGDSALYLCASSPGTSGDYEQYFGPGTRLTVT.

This clone has a handful of counts. The chain uses TRBV7-6 and TRBJ2-6; no firm D call. Germline assignment: CDR1 SGHVS and CDR2 FNYEAQ. The CDR3 extends over 15 amino acids. Trimming took off 2 bases at V and 4 bases at J, with 9 bases between the two ends. The CDR3 loop reads CASSLTPTGANVLTF. The CDR3 nucleotides are TGTGCCAGCAGCTTAACCCCCACGGGGGCCAACGTCCTGACTTTC.

The chain uses TRBV4-1 and TRBJ2-7; D is unclear. Germline assignment: CDR1 MGHRA and CDR2 YSYEKL. The CDR3 totals 16 residues. With 0 bases removed from V and 7 bases from J, the gap between germline ends came to 19 bases. The CDR3 spells CASSQDRPGLGREQYF. CDR3 nucleotides: TGCGCCAGCAGCCAAGATCGGCCGGGCCTGGGCAGGGAGCAGTACTTC.

The chain employs TRBV19 and TRBJ2-4; D may be TRBD2 (7 bases). V lost 7 bases, J lost 3 bases, and 19 bases lay in between. This CDR3 has 16 residues. In germline, CDR1 is LNHDA, CDR2 SQIVND (reference sequence). CDR3 sequence: CASTSRGGHDKNIQYF. The CDR3, as DNA: TGTGCCAGTACCTCTAGGGGGGGGCACGACAAAAACATTCAGTACTTC.

This chain joins TRBV5-1 and TRBJ1-1; tentative D call: TRBD1 (5 bases). Per germline, CDR1 SGHRS and CDR2 YFSETQ. There are 16 residues in the CDR3. Trimming shortened V by 4 bases and J by 0 bases, and 16 bases separated the two germline ends. CDR3 nucleotide sequence: TGCGCCAGCAGCCTCCCCCAGGGTGGGATGAACACTGAAGCTTTCTTT. Residues: CASSLPQGGMNTEAFF.

This clone was seen just once. V is TRBV19 and J is TRBJ2-3, with 7 nucleotides matching TRBD2. Trimming removed 3 bases from V and 5 bases from J; junction bases left unmatched: 8. Germline values: CDR1 LNHDA, CDR2 SQIVND (reference sequence). The CDR3 sequence is 15 residues long. The CDR3: CASSIPGVAGDTQYF. CDR3 DNA sequence: TGTGCCAGTAGTATCCCCGGGGTAGCGGGAGATACGCAGTATTTT. The full variable domain, rest sourced from reference TRBV19 and TRBJ2-3, is DGGITQSPKYLFRKEGQNVTLSCEQNLNHDAMYWYRQDPGQGLRLIYYSQIVNDFQKGDIAEGYSVSREKKESFPLTVTSAQKNPTAFYLCASSIPGVAGDTQYFGPGTRLTVL.

On this clone: At the DNA level, this CDR3 is encoded by other sequences in the same sample as well. The rearrangement joins TRBV18 to TRBJ2-7; either TRBD1 or TRBD2 may supply D (5 bases each). V lost 0 bases and J 2 bases, leaving 8 bases between the germline ends. The germline V gene has CDR1 KGHSH and CDR2 LQKENI. This CDR3 is built from 14 residues. The CDR3 is CASSPPEGTYEQYF. CDR3 nucleotide sequence: TGTGCCAGCTCACCACCTGAGGGGACCTACGAGCAGTACTTC. Full variable domain (remainder filled in from reference TRBV18 and TRBJ2-7): NAGVMQNPRHLVRRRGQEARLRCSPMKGHSHVYWYRQLPEEGLKFMVYLQKENIIDESGMPKERFSAEFPKEGPSILRIQQVVRGDSAAYFCASSPPEGTYEQYFGPGTRLTVT.

V usage is TRBV7-2 and J usage is TRBJ2-7; 7 positions agree with TRBD1. Per germline, CDR1 SGHTA and CDR2 FQGNSA. Trimming took 2 bases from V and 3 from J; bases not matched to a gene: 4. The length of the CDR3 is 14 residues. In DNA form, the CDR3 reads TGTGCCAGCAGCTTAACAGGGGTGATCTACGAGCAGTACTTC. It yields the protein CASSLTGVIYEQYF.

This chain uses TRBV2 with TRBJ1-4; D is possibly TRBD1 (5 bases). Germline CDR1 is SNHLY and CDR2 is FYNNEI. The CDR3 runs 15 residues. V was pared by 4 bases and J by 5 bases, with 14 bases between. CDR3 in DNA: TGTGCCAGCAGTGTCCGGCAGGGCCGGAATGAAAAACTGTTTTTT. Amino acid sequence: CASSVRQGRNEKLFF. The full variable domain, rest sourced from reference TRBV2 and TRBJ1-4, is EPEVTQTPSHQVTQMGQEVILRCVPISNHLYFYWYRQILGQKVEFLVSFYNNEISEKSEIFDDQFSVERPDGSNFTLKIRSTKLEDSAMYFCASSVRQGRNEKLFFGSGTQLSVL.

This chain links TRBV30 with TRBJ2-7; maybe TRBD2 (5 bases). Germline V gene lookup returns CDR1 GTSNPN and CDR2 SVGIG (reference sequence). The CDR3 totals 19 residues. V lost 0 bases and J lost 0, with 24 bases in between. The CDR3 sequence is CAWSVGFIFQSGSSYEQYF. The CDR3 nucleotides are TGTGCCTGGAGTGTAGGGTTTATATTTCAGAGCGGCAGCTCCTACGAGCAGTACTTC.

V and J are TRBV4-2 and TRBJ2-4, with D tentatively TRBD1 (5 bases). CDR1 is LGHNA, CDR2 YNFKEQ, per germline. The germline V and J ends were trimmed by 1 base and 3 bases, with 7 bases remaining between them. The CDR3 totals 14 residues. For the CDR3, the DNA is TGTGCCAGCAGCCAAGGGCAGGGCAAAAACATTCAGTACTTC. Its protein product is CASSQGQGKNIQYF.

This rearrangement joins TRBV5-1 to TRBJ2-5, with 8 bases that match TRBD2. The CDR3 is made up of 13 amino acids. Germline V gives CDR1 SGHRS, CDR2 YFSETQ. Trimming at V came to 5 bases and at J to 4 bases, leaving 4 bases not matched to a gene. CDR3 residues: CASRSSGRETQYF. DNA for the CDR3: TGCGCCAGCAGATCCAGCGGGAGAGAGACCCAGTACTTC. The variable domain in full, with the rest retrieved from reference TRBV5-1 and TRBJ2-5, is KAGVTQTPRYLIKTRGQQVTLSCSPISGHRSVSWYQQTPGQGLQFLFEYFSETQRNKGNFPGRFSGRQFSNSRSEMNVSTLELGDSALYLCASRSSGRETQYFGPGTRLLVL.

The sample holds one count of this clone. This chain uses TRBV19 with TRBJ2-1; 7 nucleotides agree with TRBD2. The germline V gene has CDR1 LNHDA and CDR2 SQIVND (reference sequence). With V trimmed by 5 bases and J by 6 bases, 10 bases remained unmatched. The CDR3 sequence is 15 residues long. The CDR3 protein is CASSPPQRERNEQFF. CDR3 DNA sequence: TGTGCCAGTAGTCCCCCCCAGCGGGAACGCAATGAGCAGTTCTTC.

The V and J genes are TRBV7-8 and TRBJ2-7; TRBD2 might be the D (5 bases). V was shortened by 5 bases and J by 3 bases, with 14 bases between the two germline ends. This CDR3 comprises 14 residues. Germline V gene sequence: CDR1 SGHVS, CDR2 FQNEAQ. The CDR3 DNA sequence: TGTGCCAGCAGCCCGAGCCGGCGGGTCTACGAGCAGTACTTC. It yields the protein CASSPSRRVYEQYF.

Details on this clone: Other DNA variants within this sample encode the same CDR3. The chain joins TRBV18 to TRBJ1-1; D is unresolved. CDR1 and CDR2 (germline): KGHSH, LQKENI. CDR3 size: 13 residues. Trimming cost V 2 bases and J 1 base, with 5 bases left between them. DNA for the CDR3: TGTGCCAGCTCACCAGGGCAGAACACTGAAGCTTTCTTT. Its protein is CASSPGQNTEAFF. The whole variable domain, filled in from reference TRBV18 and TRBJ1-1, reads NAGVMQNPRHLVRRRGQEARLRCSPMKGHSHVYWYRQLPEEGLKFMVYLQKENIIDESGMPKERFSAEFPKEGPSILRIQQVVRGDSAAYFCASSPGQNTEAFFGQGTRLTVV.

The CDR3 nucleotides read TGTGCCAGCAGGCCCAAGTGTCCGGGAGGTCCGGAAGGCGGAGCTATCTACGAGCAGTACTTC. As protein: CASRPKCPGGPEGGAIYEQYF. The chain links TRBV6-7 to TRBJ2-7, with 7 bases aligning to TRBD2. TRBV6-7 has ORF status, its function being uncertain. The CDR3 contains 21 residues. V was clipped by 6 bases and J by 3 bases; unmatched bases: 29.

V gene TRBV5-6 combines with J gene TRBJ2-6, with 9 bases identical to TRBD1. Germline values: CDR1 SGHDT, CDR2 YYEEEE. This CDR3 has 18 residues. The trim removed 4 bases at V and 0 bases at J, leaving 8 bases unmatched. This CDR3 reads CASSPDRGGSSGANVLTF. CDR3 in DNA: TGTGCCAGCAGCCCGGACAGGGGTGGATCCTCTGGGGCCAACGTCCTGACTTTC.

This clone has more than one count but fewer than ten. The rearrangement links TRBV5-1 to TRBJ1-1; TRBD1 might be the D (6 bases). Looked up from germline, CDR1 is SGHRS and CDR2 is YFSETQ. V dropped 1 base and J dropped 1 base, with 14 bases sitting between them. The CDR3 runs to 16 residues. In DNA form, the CDR3 reads TGCGCCAGCAGCTTGTCGGCAGGGGACCAGAACACTGAAGCTTTCTTT. Protein sequence: CASSLSAGDQNTEAFF.

This clone was picked up a small number of times. This sequence joins TRBV9 and TRBJ2-6; no firm D call. V lost 4 bases, J lost 0 bases, and 17 bases lay in between. In germline, CDR1 is SGDLS, CDR2 YYNGEE. The CDR3 has 18 amino acids. The CDR3, as DNA: TGTGCCAGCAGCAAAACACCCGCCGCCCGCTCTGGGGCCAACGTCCTGACTTTC. It codes for CASSKTPAARSGANVLTF. Full variable domain (remainder filled in from reference TRBV9 and TRBJ2-6): DSGVTQTPKHLITATGQRVTLRCSPRSGDLSVYWYQQSLDQGLQFLIQYYNGEERAKGNILERFSAQQFPDLHSELNLSSLELGDSALYFCASSKTPAARSGANVLTFGAGSRLTVL.

The chain carries TRBV11-2 and TRBJ2-7; 8 bases are shared with TRBD1. This CDR3 has 15 amino acids. J was trimmed by 6 bases and V by 1 base; bases with no gene match: 8. CDR1 is SGHAT and CDR2 is FQNNGV in the germline V gene. Here the CDR3 reads CASSLAGGVWVEQYF. The CDR3 DNA reads TGTGCCAGCAGCTTAGCAGGGGGCGTCTGGGTCGAGCAGTACTTC.

Note on this clone: The sample carries other DNA sequences with the same CDR3. The genes are TRBV6-6 and TRBJ1-2; D uncertain. With 0 bases removed from V and 0 bases from J, the gap between germline ends came to 5 bases. CDR1 and CDR2 from the germline V gene are MNHNY and SVGAGI (reference sequence). The CDR3 totals 14 residues. The CDR3 sequence: CASSYSATNYGYTF. As DNA, the CDR3 is TGTGCCAGCAGTTACTCGGCTACTAACTATGGCTACACCTTC.

This clone was counted a few times. This sequence joins TRBV7-9 and TRBJ1-5; D not certain. CDR1 and CDR2 (germline): SEHNR, FQNEAQ (reference sequence). There are 14 residues in the CDR3. The ends were cut back, 11 bases at V and 0 bases at J, with 14 bases in the middle. This CDR3 reads CAGLGLHSNQPQHF. For the CDR3, the DNA is TGTGCCGGACTAGGACTTCATAGCAATCAGCCCCAGCATTTT.

This chain links TRBV10-3 with TRBJ2-7; D uncertain. Trimming removed 4 bases from V and 4 bases from J, with 11 bases in between. CDR1 and CDR2 (germline): ENHRY, SYGVKD. The CDR3 has 13 amino acids. The CDR3 nucleotides read TGTGCCATCAGTGCACGGTTAGAGTACGAGCAGTACTTC. It encodes CAISARLEYEQYF.

The genes are TRBV7-3 and TRBJ2-2; 9 nucleotides match TRBD2. The J segment lost 5 bases and the V segment lost 5 bases, leaving 6 bases of the junction unmatched. CDR1 and CDR2 (germline): SGHTA, FQGTGA. The CDR3 runs 15 residues. CDR3 sequence: CASSPEGLATGELFF. The CDR3 DNA reads as TGTGCCAGCAGCCCCGAGGGACTAGCTACCGGGGAGCTGTTTTTT.

The rearrangement joins TRBV10-3 to TRBJ2-3; a weak D match, TRBD1 (6 bases). Germline CDR1 and CDR2: ENHRY and SYGVKD. The CDR3 totals 13 residues. The V and J ends lost 6 bases and 5 bases respectively, with 12 bases between them. This chain's CDR3 is CAIRADSIDTQYF. The DNA for the CDR3 is TGTGCCATCAGAGCGGACAGTATAGATACGCAGTATTTT.